This record covers a single TCR beta chain. This entry comes from a study of blood T cell repertoires in COVID-19. About the research overall: Samples came from the United States, Italy and Spain, spanning acute and convalescent COVID-19. Sample material is recorded as cDNA or gDNA derived from T cells, B-cell-depleted T cells, or PBMCs.

Per the original data handling: Estimation of nucleated cell counts was performed using reference gene primer amplification. Repertoires were generated with immunoSEQ multiplex PCR, while TCRdb's copy carries only in-frame clones and drops some. Clonal size and the V and J genes are those of that table, whereas D and trimming came from the DNA. The sample shows over 250,000 clones, around 89% of them seen only once. The V gene's germline CDR1 is SNHLY and CDR2 FYNNEI. The CDR3 is 17 amino acids. The V and J ends lost 6 bases and 3 bases respectively, with 20 bases between them. Enrolment of Seattle patients took place during active infection, and they were followed longitudinally.

The material sequenced was peripheral blood. The chain couples TRBV2 to TRBJ2-2; a possible D gene is TRBD2 (6 bases). This sequence was found in a woman in her forties or fifties with COVID-19, enrolled during active disease. The CDR3 nucleotides read TGTGCCAGCAGCACCCCTCTGGGGGAGGAACACACCGGGGAGCTGTTTTTT. Its protein is CASSTPLGEEHTGELFF.